The 23 T cell receptor beta chains below all came from one sample that was sequenced in a study of T cells after yellow fever vaccination. MiXCR was run by TCRdb on the 5' RACE reads, yielding one entry per CDR3 protein. The table includes about 170,000 distinct CDR3 sequences, 8% to 13% detected once. Here the sequenced sample was CD8+ T cells sorted from PBMCs, taken 15 days after the yellow fever booster vaccination. The receptors come from a man between 18 and 29 years old who received the YFV17D yellow fever vaccine.

The sample holds a few counts of this clonotype. The V call is TRBV27, the J call TRBJ2-1; D remains ambiguous. Germline-derived CDR1 and CDR2 are MNHEY and SMNVEV (reference sequence). The CDR3 consists of 15 residues. V was clipped by 5 bases and J by 5 bases, with 16 bases between them. Here the CDR3 DNA reads TGTGCCAGCAGTCCCGGACGTAGCCTCAACAATGAGCAGTTCTTC. This translates into CASSPGRSLNNEQFF.

This clonotype showed up just once. A much larger clone lies one base from this, so it may be a read error. The CDR3 DNA reads TGTGCCAGCAGTTTCGCTAATGAGCAGTTCTTC. Translated, it gives CASSFANEQFF. This chain links TRBV12-3 or TRBV12-4 with TRBJ2-1; D ambiguous. The CDR3 loop spans 11 amino acids. V gave up 3 bases and J gave up 7 bases, with 4 bases separating them.

This clonotype was observed a few times. The CDR3 DNA follows: TGTGCCAGCACCGACGGAGGAGGGGAGCAGTACGTC. This gives the protein CASTDGGGEQYV. V is TRBV6-2 or TRBV6-3 and J is TRBJ2-7; TRBD2 is a possible D gene (6 bases). V shed 7 bases and J shed 7 bases, with 14 bases lying between them. The germline CDR1 and CDR2 sequences are MNHEY and SVGEGT. There are 12 residues in the CDR3.

This rearrangement joins TRBV11-1 to TRBJ2-2; the D is unclear. The V gene's germline CDR1 is SGHAT and CDR2 FQDESV (reference sequence). The V and J ends lost 3 bases and 6 bases respectively, with 8 bases between them. This CDR3 region has 13 residues. CDR3 DNA: TGTGCCAGCAGCTTTGCCAGTCCCGGGGAGCTGTTTTTT. It yields the protein CASSFASPGELFF.

This clonotype has more than one count but fewer than ten. The chain employs TRBV20-1 and TRBJ2-7, with 8 nucleotides matching TRBD1. V dropped 2 bases and J dropped 2; count of bases not matched to a gene: 2. There are 13 residues in the CDR3. The germline CDR1 and CDR2 sequences are DFQATT and SNEGSKA (reference sequence). The CDR3: CSARRTGTYEQYF. CDR3 nucleotides: TGCAGTGCTAGAAGGACAGGGACCTACGAGCAGTACTTC.

This chain joins TRBV6-1 and TRBJ2-6, with no clear D. Trimming left V 9 bases short and J 0 bases short, with 9 bases between. CDR1 MNHNS and CDR2 SASEGT come from the germline V gene. This CDR3 is 14 amino acids long. CDR3 protein: CASDFTSGANVLTF. The DNA of the CDR3 is TGTGCCAGTGATTTTACCTCTGGGGCCAACGTCCTGACTTTC.

This clonotype was seen a few times. The chain joins TRBV4-2 to TRBJ2-3; D remains unclear. Germline CDR1 and CDR2: LGHNA and YNFKEQ. V lost 4 bases, J lost 4 bases, and 6 bases lay in between. This CDR3 comprises 12 residues. CDR3 bases: TGTGCCAGCAGCCCACAATCAGATACGCAGTATTTT. Translated: CASSPQSDTQYF.

A few counts support this clonotype. The chain joins TRBV5-1 to TRBJ1-2; a weak D match, TRBD1 (5 bases). Germline CDR1 SGHRS, CDR2 YFSETQ. The CDR3 runs 14 residues. Trimming pared 0 bases from V and 8 bases from J, leaving 14 bases between. In DNA, the CDR3 is TGCGCCAGCAGCTTGGCCAGTGGGGGTGACGGCTACACCTTC. Translated, it gives CASSLASGGDGYTF.

The rearrangement links TRBV4-3 to TRBJ1-5; a possible D gene is TRBD1 (6 bases). The V end lost 4 bases, the J end lost 2 bases, and 12 bases lay between the germline ends. The germline gives CDR1 LGHNA, CDR2 YSLEER. This CDR3 is built from 15 residues. As DNA, the CDR3 is TGCGCCAGCAGCCCTGCTGGGGGCCGCAATCAGCCCCAGCATTTT. Encoded protein: CASSPAGGRNQPQHF.

Turning to this clonotype: Possible read error: a much larger clone is one base away. The chain couples TRBV28 to TRBJ2-1; D perhaps matches TRBD2 (6 bases). This CDR3 comprises 11 residues. Germline V CDR1 and CDR2: MDHEN, SYDVKM. CDR3 nucleotide sequence: TGTGCCAGCAGTTACGGGACTTGGTCGTACTTC. Protein product: CASSYGTWSYF.

This clonotype was recorded many times. The chain carries TRBV9 and TRBJ2-7; 11 bases line up with TRBD2. CDR3 length equals 14 residues. V lost 2 bases and J lost 3; bases outside the gene matches: 1. The germline V gene has CDR1 SGDLS and CDR2 YYNGEE. The DNA for the CDR3 is TGTGCCAGCAGCGTCGGGACTAGCGGCTACGAGCAGTACTTC. Protein product: CASSVGTSGYEQYF.

This clonotype has more than one count but fewer than ten. The rearrangement links TRBV7-2 to TRBJ2-2; 7 positions match TRBD1. This CDR3 spans 15 amino acids. V was pared by 7 bases and J by 3 bases, with 8 bases of the junction left unmatched. Germline CDR1 is SGHTA and CDR2 is FQGNSA. CDR3 amino acids: CASIPTGLDTGELFF. CDR3 DNA sequence: TGTGCCAGCATCCCGACAGGGTTAGACACCGGGGAGCTGTTTTTT.

This clonotype showed up just a few times. The V call is TRBV4-1, the J call TRBJ1-2, with 10 bases that match TRBD1. This CDR3 comprises 17 residues. The germline V gene encodes CDR1 MGHRA and CDR2 YSYEKL. The V gene end was trimmed by 2 bases and the J gene end by 4 bases; junction bases not matched to a gene: 10. CDR3 sequence: CASSQKGQGGRAYGYTF. CDR3 coding DNA: TGCGCCAGCAGCCAAAAAGGACAGGGGGGAAGGGCCTATGGCTACACCTTC.

This clonotype was seen ten or more times. The chain links TRBV7-9 to TRBJ1-5; 10 bases fit TRBD1. V trimming: 5 bases; J trimming: 3 bases; junction bases outside the gene matches: 4. Germline CDR1 is SEHNR and CDR2 is FQNEAQ (reference sequence). This CDR3 contains 15 residues. The CDR3 bases are TGTGCCAGCAGCCCCGGGACAGGGGACAATCAGCCCCAGCATTTT. Its protein product is CASSPGTGDNQPQHF. Using reference TRBV7-9 and TRBJ1-5 for the parts outside the CDR3, the full variable domain is DTGVSQNPRHKITKRGQNVTFRCDPISEHNRLYWYRQTLGQGPEFLTYFQNEAQLEKSRLLSDRFSAERPKGSFSTLEIQRTEQGDSAMYLCASSPGTGDNQPQHFGDGTRLSIL.

This clonotype has more than one count but fewer than ten. This chain connects TRBV25-1 to TRBJ2-1; 9 bases map to TRBD2. Germline CDR1 is MGHDK and CDR2 is SYGVNS. This CDR3 comprises 14 residues. J gave up 3 bases and V 6 bases, and 3 bases lay outside the gene matches. In nucleotides, the CDR3 is TGTGCCAGCAGACAGCGGGGGGACTACAATGAGCAGTTCTTC. Amino acid sequence: CASRQRGDYNEQFF.

V and J are TRBV6-1 and TRBJ2-7; weak D call: TRBD1 (6 bases). This CDR3 has 14 residues. The V gene lost 2 bases and the J gene lost 2 bases, with 10 bases spanning the gap. Germline V gene data show CDR1 as MNHNS and CDR2 as SASEGT. This CDR3 reads CASSEQGPTYEQYV. The CDR3 DNA reads TGTGCCAGCAGTGAACAGGGGCCGACCTACGAGCAGTACGTC.

This clonotype was seen once. The genes are TRBV29-1 and TRBJ2-1; TRBD1 might be the D (6 bases). The germline V and J ends were trimmed by 7 bases and 8 bases, with 12 bases remaining between them. Germline-derived CDR1 and CDR2 are SQVTM and ANQGSEA. CDR3 length equals 11 residues. CDR3 loop: CSGLQGDEQFF. CDR3 sequence (DNA): TGCAGCGGCCTACAGGGCGATGAGCAGTTCTTC.

CDR3 amino acids: CASSSTTGGGHTEAFF. The CDR3 DNA reads as TGTGCCAGCAGCAGTACGACAGGGGGGGGTCACACTGAAGCTTTCTTT. This chain connects TRBV7-8 to TRBJ1-1; the match to TRBD1 covers 9 bases. The length of the CDR3 is 16 residues. In germline, CDR1 is SGHVS, CDR2 FQNEAQ. Unmatched junction bases numbered 10, after V lost 5 bases and J lost 3 bases.

The chain couples TRBV6-5 to TRBJ2-1; 7 nucleotides match TRBD2. The V segment lost 4 bases and the J segment 6 bases; nucleotides outside the gene matches: 6. Germline lookup yields CDR1 MNHEY and CDR2 SVGAGI. This CDR3 has 14 amino acids. For the CDR3, the DNA is TGTGCCAGCAGTTGGACTAGTGATGTCAATGAGCAGTTCTTC. Translated: CASSWTSDVNEQFF.

This clonotype was recorded only once. This may arise from a read error, as a much more abundant clone is one base away. The chain combines TRBV9 with TRBJ1-2; 7 bases are shared with TRBD1. The CDR3 has 16 amino acids. CDR1 SGDLS and CDR2 YYNGEE come from the germline V gene. In nucleotides, the CDR3 is TGTGCCAGCAGCGTAGCGACACCCACAGGGGACTATGTCTACACCTTC. This sequence encodes CASSVATPTGDYVYTF.

This clonotype was observed many times. The V call is TRBV4-3, the J call TRBJ1-2; TRBD1 might be the D (5 bases). The CDR3 loop spans 17 amino acids. Germline V gene sequence: CDR1 LGHNA, CDR2 YSLEER. V lost 0 bases and J 3 bases, leaving 17 bases between the germline ends. CDR3 bases: TGCGCCAGCAGCCAAGAATGGGGCCGTAGGAGGGACTATGGCTACACCTTC. It encodes CASSQEWGRRRDYGYTF.

There are a few counts of this clonotype. This chain links TRBV6-5 with TRBJ2-3, with 7 bases fitting TRBD2. Germline V gene lookup returns CDR1 MNHEY and CDR2 SVGAGI. After removal of 2 bases from V and 0 bases from J, the junction contained 2 bases not matched to a gene. This CDR3 contains 15 residues. CDR3 in DNA: TGTGCCAGCAGTTACGGCGGGAGTAGCACAGATACGCAGTATTTT. It specifies CASSYGGSSTDTQYF.

This clonotype has more than one count but fewer than ten. Germline is not matched at one junction end, which may reflect a read error. The gene calls are TRBV7-7 and TRBJ2-5; tentative D call: TRBD1 (5 bases). The CDR3 spans 16 residues. Per germline, CDR1 SSHAT and CDR2 FNYEAQ (reference sequence). In DNA form, the CDR3 reads TGTGCTAGCAGCTCCTACCCCCCAGGGTATCAAGAGACCCAGTACTTC. It encodes CASSSYPPGYQETQYF. The full variable domain, rest sourced from reference TRBV7-7 and TRBJ2-5, is GAGVSQSPRYKVTKRGQDVTLRCDPISSHATLYWYQQALGQGPEFLTYFNYEAQPDKSGLPSDRFSAERPEGSISTLTIQRTEQRDSAMYRCASSSYPPGYQETQYFGPGTRLLVL.